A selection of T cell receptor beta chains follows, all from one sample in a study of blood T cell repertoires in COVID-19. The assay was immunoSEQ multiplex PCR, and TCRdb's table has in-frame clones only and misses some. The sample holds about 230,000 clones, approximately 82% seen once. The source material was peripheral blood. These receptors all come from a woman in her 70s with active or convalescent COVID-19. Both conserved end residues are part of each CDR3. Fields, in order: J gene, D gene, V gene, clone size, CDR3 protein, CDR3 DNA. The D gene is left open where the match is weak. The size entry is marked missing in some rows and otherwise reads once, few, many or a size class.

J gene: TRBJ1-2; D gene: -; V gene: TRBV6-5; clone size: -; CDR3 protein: CASSLSTRNYGYTF; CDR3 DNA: TGTGCCAGCAGTCTCTCGACTCGGAACTATGGCTACACCTTC
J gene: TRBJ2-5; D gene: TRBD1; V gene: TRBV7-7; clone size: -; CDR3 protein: CASSPGQGARGTQYF; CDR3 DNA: TGTGCTAGCAGCCCAGGACAGGGGGCAAGGGGGACCCAGTACTTC
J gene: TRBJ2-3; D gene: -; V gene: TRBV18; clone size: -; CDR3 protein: CASSRDRSSDTQYF; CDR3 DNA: TGTGCCAGCTCAAGAGACAGGAGTTCAGATACGCAGTATTTT
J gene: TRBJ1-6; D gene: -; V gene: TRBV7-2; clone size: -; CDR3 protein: CASSGTPEFSPLHF; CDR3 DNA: TGTGCCAGCAGCGGGACACCTGAATTTTCACCCCTCCACTTT
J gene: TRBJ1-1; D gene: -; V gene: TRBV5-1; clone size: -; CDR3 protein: CASSLGVTVNTEAFF; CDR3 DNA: TGCGCCAGCAGCTTAGGGGTGACAGTGAACACTGAAGCTTTCTTT
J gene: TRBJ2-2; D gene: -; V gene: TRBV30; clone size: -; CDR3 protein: CAWTQNTGELFF; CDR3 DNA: TGTGCCTGGACCCAGAACACCGGGGAGCTGTTTTTT
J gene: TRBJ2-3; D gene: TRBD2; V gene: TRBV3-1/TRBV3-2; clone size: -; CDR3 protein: CASSPWPTSADTQYF; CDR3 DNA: TGTGCCAGCAGCCCCTGGCCGACTAGCGCAGATACGCAGTATTTT
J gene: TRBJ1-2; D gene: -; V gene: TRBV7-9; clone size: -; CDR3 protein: CASSLAGAGLYGYTF; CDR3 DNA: TGTGCCAGCAGCTTAGCGGGAGCAGGCCTCTATGGCTACACCTTC
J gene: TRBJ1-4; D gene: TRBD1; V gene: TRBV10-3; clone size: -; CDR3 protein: CAISDPRDRGEKLFF; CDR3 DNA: TGTGCCATCAGTGACCCCCGGGACAGGGGTGAAAAACTGTTTTTT
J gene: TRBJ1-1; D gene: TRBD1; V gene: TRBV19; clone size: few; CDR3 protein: CASTWGTGFPPLEAFF; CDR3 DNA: TGTGCCAGTACCTGGGGGACAGGGTTCCCCCCACTTGAAGCTTTCTTT
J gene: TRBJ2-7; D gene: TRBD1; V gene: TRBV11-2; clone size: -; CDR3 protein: CASSLVWDSSYEQYF; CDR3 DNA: TGTGCCAGCAGCTTAGTCTGGGACAGTTCCTACGAGCAGTACTTC
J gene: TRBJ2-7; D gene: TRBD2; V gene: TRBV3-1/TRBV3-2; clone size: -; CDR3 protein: CASSQESGSSKQYF; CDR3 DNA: TGTGCCAGCAGCCAAGAAAGCGGGAGTTCTAAGCAGTACTTC
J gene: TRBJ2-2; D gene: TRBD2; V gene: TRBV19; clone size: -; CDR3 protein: CASSILAGVSPGELFF; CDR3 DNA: TGTGCCAGTAGTATTTTAGCGGGAGTGTCCCCCGGGGAGCTGTTTTTT
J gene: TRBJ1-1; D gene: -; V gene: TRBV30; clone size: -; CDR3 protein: CAWSDQGSTEAFF; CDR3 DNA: TGTGCCTGGAGTGACCAGGGTAGCACTGAAGCTTTCTTT
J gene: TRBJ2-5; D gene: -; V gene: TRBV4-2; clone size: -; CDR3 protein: CASSQGLLAGLEETQYF; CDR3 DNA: TGTGCCAGCAGCCAAGGCCTGCTGGCGGGGTTGGAGGAGACCCAGTACTTC
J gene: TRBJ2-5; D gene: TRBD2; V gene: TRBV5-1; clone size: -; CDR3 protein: CASSLAEISGRDETQYF; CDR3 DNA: TGCGCCAGCAGCTTGGCCGAGATTAGCGGGAGAGATGAGACCCAGTACTTC
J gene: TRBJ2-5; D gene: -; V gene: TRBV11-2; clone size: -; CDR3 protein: CASSSIQETQYF; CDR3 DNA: TGTGCCAGCAGCTCAATTCAAGAGACCCAGTACTTC
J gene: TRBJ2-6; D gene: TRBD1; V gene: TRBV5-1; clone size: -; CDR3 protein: CASSLGTGAGANVLTF; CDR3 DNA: TGCGCCAGCAGCTTGGGGACAGGGGCTGGGGCCAACGTCCTGACTTTC
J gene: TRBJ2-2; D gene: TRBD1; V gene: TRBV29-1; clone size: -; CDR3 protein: CSVEKGGGGELFF; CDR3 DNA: TGCAGCGTTGAAAAAGGGGGCGGCGGGGAGCTGTTTTTT
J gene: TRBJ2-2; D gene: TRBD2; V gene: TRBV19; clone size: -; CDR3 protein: CATALAGDNTGELFF; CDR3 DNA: TGTGCCACCGCTCTAGCGGGAGACAACACCGGGGAGCTGTTTTTT
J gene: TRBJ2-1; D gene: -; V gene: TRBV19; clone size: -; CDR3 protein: CASRQGSGGQKFF; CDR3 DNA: TGTGCCAGTAGGCAAGGTAGCGGCGGTCAAAAGTTCTTC
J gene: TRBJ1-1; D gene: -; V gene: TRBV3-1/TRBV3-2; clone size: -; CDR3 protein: CASSPLTRGNTEAFF; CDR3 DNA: TGTGCCAGCAGCCCCCTTACGCGGGGGAACACTGAAGCTTTCTTT
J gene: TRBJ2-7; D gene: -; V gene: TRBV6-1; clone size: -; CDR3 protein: CASSEQAGASYEQYF; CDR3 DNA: TGTGCCAGCAGTGAACAGGCGGGGGCGTCCTACGAGCAGTACTTC
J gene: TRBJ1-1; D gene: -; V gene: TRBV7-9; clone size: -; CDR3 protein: CASSLVRSLNTEAFF; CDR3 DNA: TGTGCCAGCAGCTTAGTTAGGAGCCTGAACACTGAAGCTTTCTTT
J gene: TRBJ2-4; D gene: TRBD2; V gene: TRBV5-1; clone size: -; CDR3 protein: CASSSLGLARDIQYF; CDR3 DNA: TGCGCCAGCAGCTCCCTAGGACTAGCGAGGGACATTCAGTACTTC
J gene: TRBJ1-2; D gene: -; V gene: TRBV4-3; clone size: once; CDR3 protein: CASSSVVRVPNYGYTF; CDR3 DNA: TGCGCCAGCAGCTCGGTAGTCAGGGTGCCAAACTATGGCTACACCTTC
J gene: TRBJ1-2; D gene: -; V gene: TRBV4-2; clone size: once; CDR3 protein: CASSQVGSNYGYTF; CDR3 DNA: TGTGCCAGCAGCCAAGTGGGCAGTAACTATGGCTACACCTTC
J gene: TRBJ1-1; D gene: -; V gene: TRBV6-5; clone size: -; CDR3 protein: CASSPGHFPRTEAFF; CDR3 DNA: TGTGCCAGCAGTCCCGGACACTTCCCGAGGACTGAAGCTTTCTTT
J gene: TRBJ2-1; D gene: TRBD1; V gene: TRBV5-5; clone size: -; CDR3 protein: CASSLQGGLYNEQFF; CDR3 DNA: TGTGCCAGCAGCTTGCAAGGGGGCCTTTACAATGAGCAGTTCTTC
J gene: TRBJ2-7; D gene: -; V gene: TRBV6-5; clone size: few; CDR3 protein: CASSYSGGLGYEQYF; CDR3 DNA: TGTGCCAGCAGTTACTCGGGTGGCCTAGGATACGAGCAGTACTTC
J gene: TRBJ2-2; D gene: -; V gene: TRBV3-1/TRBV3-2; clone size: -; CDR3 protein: CASSTQLNTGELFF; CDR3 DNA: TGTGCCAGCAGCACACAATTGAACACCGGGGAGCTGTTTTTT
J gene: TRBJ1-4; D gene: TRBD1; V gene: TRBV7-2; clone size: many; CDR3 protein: CASSFSGGAREKLFF; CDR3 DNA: TGTGCCAGCAGCTTTTCAGGGGGCGCGAGGGAAAAACTGTTTTTT
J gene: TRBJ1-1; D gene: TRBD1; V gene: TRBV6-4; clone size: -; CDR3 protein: CASSGTGGITEAFF; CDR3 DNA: TGTGCCAGCAGTGGTACAGGGGGGATCACTGAAGCTTTCTTT
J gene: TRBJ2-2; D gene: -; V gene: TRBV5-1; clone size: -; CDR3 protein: CASSLGESNTGELFF; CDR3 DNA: TGCGCCAGCAGCTTGGGTGAGAGCAACACCGGGGAGCTGTTTTTT
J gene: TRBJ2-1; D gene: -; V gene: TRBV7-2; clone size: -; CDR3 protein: CASSTRLGGLYNEQFF; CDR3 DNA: TGTGCCAGCAGCACCCGACTTGGCGGGTTGTACAATGAGCAGTTCTTC
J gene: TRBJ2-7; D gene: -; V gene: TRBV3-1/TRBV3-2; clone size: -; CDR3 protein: CASSQFLGGYEQYF; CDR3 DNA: TGTGCCAGCAGCCAATTCCTGGGGGGATACGAGCAGTACTTC
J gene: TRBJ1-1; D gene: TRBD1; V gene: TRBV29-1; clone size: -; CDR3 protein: CSVAKSTGDSEAFF; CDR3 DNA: TGCAGCGTCGCCAAGTCGACAGGGGATAGTGAAGCTTTCTTT
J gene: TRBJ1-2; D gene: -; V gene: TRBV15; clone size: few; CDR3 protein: CATSRDEGYGYTF; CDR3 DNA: TGTGCCACCAGCAGAGATGAGGGTTATGGCTACACCTTC
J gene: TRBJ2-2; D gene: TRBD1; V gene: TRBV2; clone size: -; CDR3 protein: CASSRQGTGELFF; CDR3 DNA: TGTGCCAGCAGCCGACAGGGTACCGGGGAGCTGTTTTTT
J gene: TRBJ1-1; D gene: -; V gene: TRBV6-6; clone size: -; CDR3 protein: CASSYGDTNTEAFF; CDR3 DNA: TGTGCCAGCAGTTACGGGGACACGAACACTGAAGCTTTCTTT
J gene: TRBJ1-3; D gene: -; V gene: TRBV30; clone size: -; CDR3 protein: CAWSVGGPDSGNTIYF; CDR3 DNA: TGTGCCTGGAGTGTGGGAGGGCCCGACTCTGGAAACACCATATATTTT
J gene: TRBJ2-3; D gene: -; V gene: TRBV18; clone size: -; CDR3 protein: CASSPNGGSVEDTQYF; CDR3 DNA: TGTGCCAGCTCCCCCAACGGGGGAAGTGTTGAAGATACGCAGTATTTT
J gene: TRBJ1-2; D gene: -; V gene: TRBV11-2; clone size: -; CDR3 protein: CASSSGVGRGGYTF; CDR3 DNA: TGTGCCAGCAGCTCCGGAGTAGGGAGAGGAGGCTACACCTTC
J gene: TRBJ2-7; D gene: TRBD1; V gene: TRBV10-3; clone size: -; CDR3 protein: CATGTGGYEQYF; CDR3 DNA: TGTGCCACCGGGACAGGGGGGTACGAGCAGTACTTC
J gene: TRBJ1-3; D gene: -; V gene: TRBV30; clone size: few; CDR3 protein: CAWSRQVGGNTIYF; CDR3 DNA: TGTGCCTGGAGCCGGCAGGTAGGAGGAAACACCATATATTTT
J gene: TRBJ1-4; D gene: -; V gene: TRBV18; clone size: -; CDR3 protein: CASSLDGRVTNEKLFF; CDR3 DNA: TGTGCCAGCTCACTGGACGGCAGGGTCACTAATGAAAAACTGTTTTTT
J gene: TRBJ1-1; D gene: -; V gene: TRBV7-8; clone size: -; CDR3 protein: CASSSGGRGKAFF; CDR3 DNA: TGTGCCAGCAGCTCTGGGGGTCGGGGGAAAGCTTTCTTT
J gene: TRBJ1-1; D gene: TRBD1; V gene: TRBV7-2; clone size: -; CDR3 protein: CASSRTTGGTEAFF; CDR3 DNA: TGTGCCAGCAGCCGCACGACAGGGGGCACTGAAGCTTTCTTT
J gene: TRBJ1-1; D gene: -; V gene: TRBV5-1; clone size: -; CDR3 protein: CASEGEGEAFF; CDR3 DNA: TGCGCCAGCGAGGGGGAAGGCGAAGCTTTCTTT
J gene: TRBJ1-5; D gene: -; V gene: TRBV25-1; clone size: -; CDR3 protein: CASSESCYSNQPQHF; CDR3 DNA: TGTGCCAGCAGTGAATCATGCTATAGCAATCAGCCCCAGCATTTT
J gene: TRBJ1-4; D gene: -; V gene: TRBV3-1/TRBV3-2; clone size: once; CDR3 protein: CASSQETVRNEKLFF; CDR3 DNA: TGTGCCAGCAGCCAAGAGACAGTGCGGAATGAAAAACTGTTTTTT
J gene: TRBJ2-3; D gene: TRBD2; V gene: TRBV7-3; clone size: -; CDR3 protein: CASRFPGLATDTQYF; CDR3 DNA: TGTGCCAGCAGGTTTCCGGGACTAGCGACAGATACGCAGTATTTT
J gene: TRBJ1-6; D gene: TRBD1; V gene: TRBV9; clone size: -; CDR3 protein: CASSEGQGDDSPLHF; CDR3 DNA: TGTGCCAGCAGCGAGGGACAGGGTGATGATTCACCCCTCCACTTT
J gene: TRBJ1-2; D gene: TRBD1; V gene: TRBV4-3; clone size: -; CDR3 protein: CASSQDDRGWGYTF; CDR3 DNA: TGCGCCAGCAGCCAAGACGACAGGGGTTGGGGCTACACCTTC
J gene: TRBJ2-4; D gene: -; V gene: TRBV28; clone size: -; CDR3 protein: CASSLYQDSLAKNIQYF; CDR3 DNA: TGTGCCAGCAGTTTGTATCAGGACAGCCTAGCCAAAAACATTCAGTACTTC
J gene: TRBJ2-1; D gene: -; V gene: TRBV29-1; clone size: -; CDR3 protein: CSVGGRGSGVSYNEQFF; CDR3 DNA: TGCAGCGTTGGGGGTCGAGGGTCGGGCGTTTCCTACAATGAGCAGTTCTTC
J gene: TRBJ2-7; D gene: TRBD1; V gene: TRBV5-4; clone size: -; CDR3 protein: CASSATGAYEQYF; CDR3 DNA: TGTGCCAGCAGCGCGACAGGGGCCTACGAGCAGTACTTC
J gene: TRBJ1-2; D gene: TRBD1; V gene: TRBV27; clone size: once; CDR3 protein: CASRELGRGQVYGYTF; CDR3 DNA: TGTGCCAGCAGGGAACTTGGACGGGGACAGGTCTATGGCTACACCTTC
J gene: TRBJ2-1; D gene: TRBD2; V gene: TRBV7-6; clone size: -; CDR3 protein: CASSLARSGGAYNEQFF; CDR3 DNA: TGTGCCAGCAGCTTAGCCCGGAGCGGGGGGGCCTACAATGAGCAGTTCTTC
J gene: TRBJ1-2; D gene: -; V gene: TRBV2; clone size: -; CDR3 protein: CASSERAGTYGYTF; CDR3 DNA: TGTGCCAGCAGTGAACGGGCGGGAACCTATGGCTACACCTTC